This is a list of T cell receptor beta chains from one sample in a study of cytomegalovirus exposure and HLA in healthy donors. Sequencing was performed with immunoSEQ multiplex PCR; in TCRdb, only in-frame clones are kept and a portion is missing. The sample yields about 190,000 clones, about 82% seen once. The sequencing input was PBMCs. The receptors here all came from a woman between 18 and 29 years old in good health and CMV-seronegative. Each CDR3 is given with its conserved first and last residue. Fields, in order: CDR3 protein, clone size, V gene, J gene. Clone size is not always given. Where it is, it says once, few, many or a class for expanded clones.

CASGLWQGGSPLHF,.,TRBV12-5,TRBJ1-6
CASSPISGANVLTF,.,TRBV11-3,TRBJ2-6
CATSRGGQLNTEAFF,.,TRBV15,TRBJ1-1
CARAGRQGTYEQYF,few,TRBV14,TRBJ2-7
CASSGDSSGANVLTF,.,TRBV6-4,TRBJ2-6
CASSVARAGAQETQYF,.,TRBV9,TRBJ2-5
CASSWGTPMNTEAFF,.,TRBV5-1,TRBJ1-1
CASSRGTSSTDTQYF,.,TRBV7-6,TRBJ2-3
CASSPGTGGPYEQYF,.,TRBV27,TRBJ2-7
CASSLSLGRQVSRGSNQPQHF,.,TRBV28,TRBJ1-5
CASSESKLATSTDTQYF,.,TRBV10-2,TRBJ2-3
CASSPGQTYEQYF,.,TRBV18,TRBJ2-7